This TCR beta chain stems from a study of blood T cells in healthy people across ages. The study, taken as a whole, reports: PBMCs that were unsorted prevented a conclusive naive versus antigen-experienced comparison.

The use of a sample-barcoded 5' primer and a J-beta primer mix characterized a second PCR of about 7 to 12 cycles. Template switching added a 12-random-nucleotide identifier to every cDNA molecule. Every sample produced at least 2.5 million CDR3-containing paired-end reads. TCRdb called the 5' RACE reads again in MiXCR, with one record for every CDR3 protein. Of some 1,800,000 distinct CDR3 sequences listed, around 42% were seen once; the top ten hold more than 20%. Russia was home to the donors, healthy Caucasian individuals aged roughly 6 to 90. The germline V and J ends were trimmed by 0 bases and 5 bases, with 15 bases remaining between them. The germline V gene has CDR1 DFQATT and CDR2 SNEGSKA (reference sequence). The CDR3 runs 15 residues. In regard to this clonotype: Its antigen is as yet unknown.

The source of this sequence is a human donor in good health. The sequenced sample consisted of blood. The chain joins TRBV20-1 to TRBJ2-3, with D possibly TRBD2 on 5 matching bases. CDR3 bases: TGCAGTGCTAGAGATCTCCTCGGGGATCGAGATACGCAGTATTTT. Its translation is CSARDLLGDRDTQYF.